The following is a T cell receptor beta chain sequence with its context. The antigen remains unidentified. Treatment noted: approximately nine-day PBMC culture with coronavirus spike peptide pools or control peptides (ViraFEST assay). V shed 4 bases and J 5 bases; nucleotides not matched to a gene: 3. This CDR3 contains 15 residues. The sample belongs to a study of vaccination and CD4 T cells after COVID-19. Sequence data for DNA of cultured CD4+ T cells were generated by the Oncomine TCR Beta short-read assay. Using its own MiXCR run on the PCR reads, TCRdb lists one record per CDR3 protein. The sample holds under 30,000 distinct CDR3 sequences, 40% to 50% seen once.

The receptor was derived from a human donor who received a COVID-19 vaccine. This sequence joins TRBV12-3 or TRBV12-4 and TRBJ2-5, with 14 bases matching TRBD2. This specimen was CD4+ T cells from blood, cultured in vitro, taken before SARS-CoV-2 vaccination. In DNA, the CDR3 is TGTGCCAGCAGTTGGACTAGCGGGGGGCGGGAGACCCAGTACTTC. It codes for CASSWTSGGRETQYF.